The source of this TCR beta chain is a study of CD8+ T cells in alopecia areata (dated by TCRdb to 2017 to 2018). For context, the study as a whole: Treated patients were enrolled in an open-label pilot trial of oral tofacitinib at 5 to 10 mg twice daily for moderate-to-severe alopecia areata. Clonality in the scalp was compared among normal scalp (n=4), patchy alopecia areata scalp (n=8), and alopecia totalis/universalis scalp (n=8). Human TCRbeta sequencing covered scalp tissue and sorted CD4+ and CD8+ peripheral blood T cells from patchy and totalis/universalis alopecia areata patients and healthy controls. Patients stayed on tofacitinib for 6 to 18 months and then had 6 months of follow-up off drug so that delayed response and recurrence could be assessed. TCRbeta CDR3 regions were amplified by immunoSEQ multiplex PCR using 35 Vbeta forward and 13 Jbeta reverse primers. Biopsies were taken from tofacitinib-treated patients at baseline and again at 4 and 24 weeks into treatment, and several of those patients also had a later scalp biopsy. In both human patients and the C3H/HeJ mouse model, the study applied high-throughput TCRbeta sequencing to look at T cell clonal expansion in alopecia areata. The SALT score, which quantifies the percentage of affected scalp surface area, was used to measure disease severity in treated patients. RNA came from the PAXgene miRNA kit for fixed scalp, the miRNeasy kit for PBMCs, and the RNeasy kit for mouse skin.

Libraries were built with the immunoSEQ multiplex PCR assay. RNA was extracted from all samples and reverse transcribed into cDNA as template for TCR sequencing. SuperScript III was used for first-strand cDNA synthesis, primed with a 2:1 mix of oligo-dT and random hexamers. A synthetic immune receptor repertoire was used to gauge amplification bias, and whatever bias remained was removed computationally. As for the original processing: Raw reads were preprocessed to remove errors, and CDR3 was defined by IMGT conventions from the conserved cysteine to phenylalanine. To get clonality, Shannon entropy was normalized by log2 of the number of productive unique TCRs and the result was subtracted from 1. Whether scalp clones were CD4 or CD8 was inferred by matching scalp TCRbeta sequences against CD4 and CD8 repertoires sorted from blood. The clones in this table, taken by TCRdb from immuneACCESS, are in-frame only. Not every clone is retained; where verified, under half of the shortfall comes from an unresolved V gene, and the cause of the rest is unknown. V and J calls plus clone size are reproduced from that table; the DNA served to infer D and trimming. For this sample there are some 220,000 clones; under 75% appear just once. Around 1.6% of the sample is in the top ten clones.

The time point label for this specimen denotes: 4 weeks on oral tofacitinib. The sample's treatment or condition label is to be understood as: oral pan-JAK inhibitor, 5-10 mg twice daily. Lesional scalp punch biopsies and peripheral blood were collected from alopecia areata patients. After PBMCs were isolated by density centrifugation and stained for CD3, CD4 and CD8, a FACSAria was used to sort CD4+ and CD8+ T cells. Comment on this clone: Its antigen is currently not known. Base qualities are not provided; no much larger clone lies one nucleotide away.

Broad study findings and their caveats: Tofacitinib significantly decreased scalp clonality and the number of expanded CD8+ clones among the top 100 scalp clones. Scalp TCR repertoire analysis is complicated because resident alphabeta T cells in normal human skin are also sequenced, whereas mouse skin is dominated by gammadelta T cells. Compared with normal scalp, lesional scalp, particularly in alopecia totalis/universalis, had higher clonality and more expanded CD8+ clones, which suggests antigenic drive. Many expanded lesional clones were found to persist in scalp and blood during tofacitinib treatment, and relapse after treatment cessation may be partly explained by this persistence. Because the treated cohort was small and included a single nonresponder, larger studies are needed to assess links between baseline CD8+ expansion and response. TCR sequences shared between patients were less clear than in mice, possibly partly because of HLA diversity in the patient population.

The TCR was taken from a human donor with alopecia areata. The sample here was CD4+ T cells sorted from blood, taken at week 4, from a patient treated with tofacitinib.

The CDR3 has the sequence CSVAKSGQTSPEAFF. The DNA is TGCAGCGTTGCTAAGTCCGGACAGACATCTCCTGAAGCTTTCTTT. The rearranged chain carries TRBV29-1 and TRBJ1-1; TRBD1 is a weak D gene call, 6 bases matching. V lost 4 bases and J lost 6 bases; the stretch between them is 21 bases long. The CDR3 has 15 amino acids, counting the end cysteine and phenylalanine. Only the CDR3 region is kept as DNA, spanning 45 bases read in frame from base 1. Per the germline V gene, SQVTM is the CDR1 and ANQGSEA is the CDR2.